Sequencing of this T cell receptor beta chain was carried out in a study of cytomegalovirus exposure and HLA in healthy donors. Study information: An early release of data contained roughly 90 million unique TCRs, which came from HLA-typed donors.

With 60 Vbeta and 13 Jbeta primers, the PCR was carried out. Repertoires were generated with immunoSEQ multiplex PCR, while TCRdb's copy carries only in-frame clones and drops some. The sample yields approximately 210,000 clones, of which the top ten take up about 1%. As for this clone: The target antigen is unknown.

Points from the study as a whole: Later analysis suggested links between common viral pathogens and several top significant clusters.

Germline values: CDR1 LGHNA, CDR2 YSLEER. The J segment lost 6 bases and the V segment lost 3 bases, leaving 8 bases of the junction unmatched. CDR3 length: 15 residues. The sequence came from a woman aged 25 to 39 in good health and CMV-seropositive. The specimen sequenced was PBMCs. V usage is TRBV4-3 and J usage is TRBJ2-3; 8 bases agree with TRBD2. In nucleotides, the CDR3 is TGCGCCAGCAGCCACCCGGGACTAGGCCGCGATACGCAGTATTTT. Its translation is CASSHPGLGRDTQYF.